A selection of T cell receptor beta chains follows, all from one sample in a study of CD8 T cells in ankylosing spondylitis. From the 5' RACE reads, TCRdb called clonotypes with MiXCR, one entry per CDR3 protein. The sample has under 200,000 distinct CDR3 sequences; roughly 10% are singletons. The material sequenced was blood, either unsorted or a sorted T cell fraction (not recorded which). The receptor source for this set is a female donor with ankylosing spondylitis or in good health (not recorded which). Each CDR3 is given with its conserved first and last residue. The order of the fields is J gene, V gene, D gene, CDR3 length, clone size, CDR3 protein, CDR3 DNA. The D gene is left open where the match is weak. Where a row states a size, it is once, few, many or the class of an expanded clone; other rows omit it.

TRBJ2-7 | TRBV4-1 | TRBD2 | 16 | few | CASSQVLADLQYEQYF | TGCGCCAGCAGCCAAGTCCTAGCGGATCTCCAGTACGAGCAGTACTTC
TRBJ2-5 | TRBV5-6 | - | 16 | few | CASSTTGQNRRETQYF | TGTGCCAGCAGCACCACCGGGCAAAACCGACGGGAGACCCAGTACTTC
TRBJ2-7 | TRBV5-6 | TRBD1 | 15 | - | CASSSLGTGVNEQYF | TGTGCCAGCAGCTCCCTTGGGACAGGGGTGAACGAGCAGTACTTC
TRBJ2-2 | TRBV15 | - | 16 | - | CATSRDQAGWTGELFF | TGTGCCACCAGCAGAGATCAGGCAGGGTGGACCGGGGAGCTGTTTTTT
TRBJ2-7 | TRBV7-8 | - | 16 | few | CASSLGDRYDFYEQYF | TGTGCCAGCAGCTTAGGAGACAGGTACGATTTCTACGAGCAGTACTTC
TRBJ2-1 | TRBV25-1 | - | 17 | - | CASSEYYRGRTYNEQFF | TGTGCCAGCAGTGAATATTATCGAGGGAGAACCTACAATGAGCAGTTCTTC
TRBJ1-1 | TRBV20-1 | TRBD1 | 15 | - | CSAREPQGTNTEAFF | TGCAGTGCTAGAGAACCACAGGGGACAAACACTGAAGCTTTCTTT
TRBJ1-5 | TRBV5-1 | - | 11 | many | CASSSGEPQHF | TGCGCCAGCAGCTCAGGGGAGCCCCAGCATTTT
TRBJ1-2 | TRBV12-3/TRBV12-4 | - | 13 | many | CASSPQGGYGYTF | TGTGCCAGCAGCCCGCAGGGCGGCTATGGCTACACCTTC
TRBJ1-5 | TRBV27 | - | 13 | - | CASSFYSNQPQHF | TGTGCCAGCAGTTTCTATAGCAATCAGCCCCAGCATTTT
TRBJ2-2 | TRBV9 | - | 16 | - | CASSAFGTYGTGELFF | TGTGCCAGCAGCGCCTTCGGGACGTATGGAACCGGGGAGCTGTTTTTT
TRBJ2-1 | TRBV5-1 | - | 13 | many | CASSPDEYNEQFF | TGCGCCAGCAGCCCGGACGAGTACAATGAGCAGTTCTTC
TRBJ2-7 | TRBV14 | - | 16 | - | CASSQDGPGPFYEQYF | TGTGCCAGCAGCCAAGACGGTCCGGGGCCCTTTTACGAGCAGTACTTC
TRBJ1-2 | TRBV20-1 | - | 16 | few | CSARMGPPKANYGYTF | TGCAGTGCTAGAATGGGTCCCCCCAAAGCTAACTATGGCTACACCTTC
TRBJ2-3 | TRBV28 | TRBD2 | 17 | - | CASSLPTSGSMTDTQYF | TGTGCCAGCAGTCTCCCAACTAGCGGGAGTATGACAGATACGCAGTATTTT